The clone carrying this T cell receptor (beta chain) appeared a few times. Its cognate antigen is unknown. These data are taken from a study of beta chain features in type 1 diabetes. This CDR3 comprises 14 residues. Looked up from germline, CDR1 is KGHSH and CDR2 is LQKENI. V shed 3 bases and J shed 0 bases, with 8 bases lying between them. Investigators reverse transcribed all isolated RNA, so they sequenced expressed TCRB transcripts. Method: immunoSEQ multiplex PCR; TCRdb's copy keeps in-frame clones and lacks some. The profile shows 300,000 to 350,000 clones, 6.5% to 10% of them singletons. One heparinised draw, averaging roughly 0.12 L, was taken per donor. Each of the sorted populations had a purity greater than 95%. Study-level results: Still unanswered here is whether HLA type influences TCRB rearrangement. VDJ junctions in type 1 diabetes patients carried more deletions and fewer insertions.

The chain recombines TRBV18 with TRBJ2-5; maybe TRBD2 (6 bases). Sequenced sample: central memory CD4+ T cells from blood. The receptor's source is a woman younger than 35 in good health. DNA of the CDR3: TGTGCCAGCTCACCGGGACTCAACCAAGAGACCCAGTACTTC. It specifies CASSPGLNQETQYF.